One and the same sample provided the 18 T cell receptor beta chains below, sequenced in a study of cytomegalovirus exposure and HLA in healthy donors. Primers included in the PCR were 60 Vbeta and 13 Jbeta primers. This table comes from immunoSEQ multiplex PCR, and its TCRdb copy is limited to in-frame clones, with some not included. The sample has 210,000 or so clones; roughly 80% are singletons. Source material: PBMCs. These receptors came from a man in his forties in good health and CMV-seronegative.

The V and J genes are TRBV7-6 and TRBJ2-7; 7 nucleotides agree with TRBD1. The junction had 6 bases not matched to a gene; V was cut back by 2 bases and J by 2 bases. The CDR3 runs 15 residues. Germline loops: CDR1 SGHVS, CDR2 FNYEAQ. The CDR3 DNA reads TGTGCCAGCAGCTTAAACCCAGGGGGAACCTACGAGCAGTACTTC. Its protein product is CASSLNPGGTYEQYF.

The J gene is TRBJ2-5, the V gene TRBV11-2, with D perhaps matching TRBD2 (6 bases). V was shortened by 6 bases and J by 9 bases, with 17 bases between the two germline ends. Germline V CDR1 and CDR2: SGHAT, FQNNGV. There are 13 residues in the CDR3. The chain's CDR3 is CASSPGDLGAQYF. CDR3 in DNA: TGTGCCAGCAGTCCCGGGGACTTGGGGGCCCAGTACTTC.

The chain is built from TRBV7-8 and TRBJ2-2; the match to TRBD2 covers 9 bases. J gave up 7 bases and V 10 bases, and 16 bases lay outside the gene matches. CDR1 is SGHVS and CDR2 is FQNEAQ in the germline V gene. The CDR3 is made up of 16 amino acids. CDR3 bases: TGTGCCATCCTAACAAGCGGGAGGCGCGGAAACGGGGAGCTGTTTTTT. This translates into CAILTSGRRGNGELFF.

V and J are TRBV29-1 and TRBJ1-1; 9 nucleotides agree with TRBD1. With V trimmed by 7 bases and J by 6 bases, 9 bases remained unmatched. CDR3 length: 13 residues. Germline V CDR1 and CDR2: SQVTM, ANQGSEA. The CDR3 bases are TGCAGCGGTCGAATAGACAGGGGGTCTGAAGCTTTCTTT. Protein sequence: CSGRIDRGSEAFF. The entire variable domain, with the rest obtained from reference TRBV29-1 and TRBJ1-1, is as follows: SAVISQKPSRDICQRGTSLTIQCQVDSQVTMMFWYRQQPGQSLTLIATANQGSEATYESGFVIDKFPISRPNLTFSTLTVSNMSPEDSSIYLCSGRIDRGSEAFFGQGTRLTVV.

CDR3 in amino acids: CATAKGGAGGRSNEQFF. The CDR3 region has the DNA TGTGCCACCGCAAAGGGGGGGGCGGGAGGGCGCAGCAATGAGCAGTTCTTC. The chain uses TRBV15 and TRBJ2-1; 9 bases agree with TRBD2. This CDR3 is 17 amino acids long. Germline CDR1 and CDR2: LNHNV and YYDKDF (reference sequence). Trimming removed 8 bases from V and 6 bases from J; junction bases left unmatched: 17.

The rearrangement links TRBV4-3 to TRBJ1-4, with TRBD1 identical over 10 bases. V lost 3 bases to trimming and J lost 4 bases; unmatched junction nucleotides: 5. Germline values: CDR1 LGHNA, CDR2 YSLEER. This CDR3 spans 16 amino acids. The CDR3 DNA sequence: TGCGCCAGCAGCCAGTTCGGGACAGGGGTTAATGAAAAACTGTTTTTT. This translates into CASSQFGTGVNEKLFF.

The chain joins TRBV5-8 to TRBJ2-1; TRBD1 aligns across 8 bases. The ends lost 9 bases at V and 2 bases at J; junction bases unmatched: 4. Germline loops: CDR1 SGHTS, CDR2 YDEGEE. The CDR3 spans 13 residues. CDR3 region: CANTDRAYNEQFF. DNA for the CDR3: TGTGCCAACACGGACAGGGCCTACAATGAGCAGTTCTTC.

The genes are TRBV11-2 and TRBJ2-1; 8 nucleotides match TRBD2. This CDR3 has 15 amino acids. The ends lost 0 bases at V and 3 bases at J; junction bases unmatched: 1. Germline lookup yields CDR1 SGHAT and CDR2 FQNNGV. CDR3 protein: CASSLEAGVYNEQFF. DNA for the CDR3: TGTGCCAGCAGCTTAGAAGCGGGAGTCTACAATGAGCAGTTCTTC. Supplemented by reference TRBV11-2 and TRBJ2-1, the full variable domain reads EAGVAQSPRYKIIEKRQSVAFWCNPISGHATLYWYQQILGQGPKLLIQFQNNGVVDDSQLPKDRFSAERLKGVDSTLKIQPAKLEDSAVYLCASSLEAGVYNEQFFGPGTRLTVL.

This clone was observed a handful of times. The chain employs TRBV19 and TRBJ2-2; TRBD1 matches 10 bases. This CDR3 is built from 15 residues. V was pared by 5 bases and J by 4 bases, with 4 bases of the junction left unmatched. The germline V gene has CDR1 LNHDA and CDR2 SQIVND (reference sequence). CDR3 sequence reads: CASSRRTGGTGELFF. CDR3 DNA: TGTGCCAGTAGTCGCCGGACAGGGGGCACCGGGGAGCTGTTTTTT.

CDR3 residues: CAWSGTSGTSYNEQFF. CDR3 coding DNA: TGTGCCTGGAGTGGGACTAGCGGGACAAGCTACAATGAGCAGTTCTTC. The genes are TRBV30 and TRBJ2-1; the match to TRBD2 covers 12 bases. After removal of 1 base from V and 3 bases from J, the junction contained 4 bases not matched to a gene. The V gene's germline CDR1 is GTSNPN and CDR2 SVGIG (reference sequence). CDR3 length: 16 amino acids.

The V and J genes are TRBV7-2 and TRBJ2-7; D is perhaps TRBD1 (6 bases). V was clipped by 3 bases and J by 2 bases, with 11 bases between them. This CDR3 is built from 14 residues. Germline V gene sequence: CDR1 SGHTA, CDR2 FQGNSA. CDR3 sequence reads: CASSFGTLTYEQYF. The DNA for the CDR3 is TGTGCCAGCAGCTTCGGGACACTTACCTACGAGCAGTACTTC.

The V gene is TRBV4-1, the J gene TRBJ2-3, with 7 bases identical to TRBD1. Trimming at V came to 1 base and at J to 3 bases, leaving 1 base not matched to a gene. The germline CDR1 and CDR2 sequences are MGHRA and YSYEKL. The CDR3 runs to 14 residues. The CDR3 sequence: CASSQVDRTDTQYF. Here the CDR3 DNA reads TGCGCCAGCAGCCAAGTGGACAGGACAGATACGCAGTATTTT.

The CDR3 sequence is CASSLATSGGSDTQYF. The CDR3 coding sequence is TGCGCCAGCAGCTTGGCCACTAGCGGGGGCTCAGATACGCAGTATTTT. J is TRBJ2-3 and V is TRBV5-1; TRBD2 matches 11 bases. After removal of 0 bases from V and 4 bases from J, the junction contained 4 bases not matched to a gene. Germline CDR1 reads SGHRS; CDR2 reads YFSETQ. The CDR3 covers 16 residues.

The genes are TRBV1 and TRBJ1-4; the table assigns TRBD1, which was not confirmed against the DNA. TRBV1 is a listed pseudogene. This CDR3 region has 20 residues. The DNA for the CDR3 is TGCACCAGCAGACACCTCGACCGGGACAGGGGATGTTGCACTAATGAAAAACTGTTTTTT. Translation: CTSRHLDRDRGCCTNEKLFF.

The V call is TRBV7-8, the J call TRBJ1-1; TRBD1 might be the D (5 bases). Looked up from germline, CDR1 is SGHVS and CDR2 is FQNEAQ. The V gene lost 4 bases and the J gene lost 3 bases, with 24 bases spanning the gap. CDR3 length: 18 amino acids. DNA for the CDR3: TGTGCCAGCAGCTCCCGAAACCTGGGGATAATGGGGCACACTGAAGCTTTCTTT. This translates into CASSSRNLGIMGHTEAFF. Full variable domain (remainder filled in from reference TRBV7-8 and TRBJ1-1): GAGVSQSPRYKVAKRGQDVALRCDPISGHVSLFWYQQALGQGPEFLTYFQNEAQLDKSGLPSDRFFAERPEGSVSTLKIQRTQQEDSAVYLCASSSRNLGIMGHTEAFFGQGTRLTVV.

This clone has only one observation. This chain connects TRBV6-5 to TRBJ2-1; D call uncertain. The CDR3 runs 11 residues. The ends were cut back, 6 bases at V and 6 bases at J, with 6 bases in the middle. Germline CDR1 is MNHEY and CDR2 is SVGAGI. The CDR3: CASSFGNEQFF. The CDR3 DNA reads as TGTGCCAGCAGCTTCGGCAATGAGCAGTTCTTC.

The chain couples TRBV28 to TRBJ2-7; the D gene is possibly TRBD1 (5 bases). The CDR3 contains 14 residues. Germline loops: CDR1 MDHEN, CDR2 SYDVKM. V was trimmed by 3 bases and J by 2 bases, leaving 11 bases between them. The CDR3, as DNA: TGTGCCAGCAGTTTTGGAAAGGGGACCTACGAGCAGTACTTC. Protein: CASSFGKGTYEQYF.

In this sample, this clone turned up once. This sequence joins TRBV13 and TRBJ2-5; TRBD2 matches at 11 bases. Trimming cost V 2 bases and J 1 base; bases outside gene matches: 3. CDR1 is PRHDT and CDR2 is FYEKMQ in the germline V gene (reference sequence). The CDR3 totals 16 residues. In DNA form, the CDR3 reads TGTGCCAGCAGCTTACTAGCGGGAGGCCGCCAAGAGACCCAGTACTTC. This gives the protein CASSLLAGGRQETQYF.